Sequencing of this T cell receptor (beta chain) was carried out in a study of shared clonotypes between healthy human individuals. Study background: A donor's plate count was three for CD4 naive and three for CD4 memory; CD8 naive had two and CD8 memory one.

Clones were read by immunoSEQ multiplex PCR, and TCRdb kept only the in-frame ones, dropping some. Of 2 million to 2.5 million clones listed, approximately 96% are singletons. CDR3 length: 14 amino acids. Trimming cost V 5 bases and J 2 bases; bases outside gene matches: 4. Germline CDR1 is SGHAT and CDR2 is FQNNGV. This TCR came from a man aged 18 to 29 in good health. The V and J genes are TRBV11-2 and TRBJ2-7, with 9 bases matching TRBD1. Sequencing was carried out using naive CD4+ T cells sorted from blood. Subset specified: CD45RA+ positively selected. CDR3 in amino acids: CASSIRDRAYEQYF. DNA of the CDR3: TGTGCCAGCAGCATCCGGGACAGGGCCTACGAGCAGTACTTC.